This TCR beta chain was observed in a study of blood T cells in healthy people across ages (dated by TCRdb to between 2014 and 2016). Context from the whole study: In model experiments, template switching captured roughly one uniquely barcoded TCR beta cDNA molecule for every two T cells. Age-related changes in TCR beta repertoire diversity were measured in the study by deep sequencing normalized with unique cDNA molecular identifiers. The donors were divided into four age groups: young (average approximately 17 years), middle-aged (roughly 40), aged (about 60) and long-lived (roughly 86). To avoid experimental bias, donors of different ages were randomly spread across the sequencing lanes. For two donors (one aged 18 to 29 and one aged 80 or older), the study analyzed two additional independent replicas of 1 million unique cDNA reads from the same blood draw.

The approximately 41 donors, aged 6 to 90 years, were systemically healthy Caucasian individuals from Russia. Approximately 10 milliliters of peripheral blood were collected from each donor into EDTA-treated Vacutainer tubes. Ficoll-Paque density-gradient centrifugation was used to isolate PBMCs, with at least 6.5 million per sample. Trizol reagent was used to extract total RNA from PBMCs, with at least 6 micrograms per sample. For every donor, flow cytometry on a PBMC aliquot measured the percentage of naive CD45RAhigh/CD27high T cells. The CDR3 contains 13 residues, cysteine and phenylalanine counted. The only DNA kept is the CDR3, 39 bases in frame from the first base. V was cut back by 1 base and J by 4 bases, leaving a gap of 6 bases between them. The germline V gene specifies SGHRS as CDR1 and YFSETQ as CDR2. What the work shows at the level of the full study, not this receptor alone: A strong correlation was found between observed TCR beta diversity and the percentage of naive T cells measured by flow cytometry. Estimates of total diversity from one million sequenced T cells were regarded as lower bounds and underestimates. Because donor CMV infection status was unknown, age-related changes in expanded clonotypes were potentially confounded. Observed TCR beta diversity per million T cells fell roughly linearly with age, and a significant reduction was already apparent by age about 38. Because profiling used bulk unsorted PBMCs, naive and antigen-experienced compartments could not be compared conclusively. Compared with the aged group, the long-lived group had more naive CD4+ T cells, fewer expanded clones and increased TCR diversity, suggesting age selection.

Ten or more counts support this clonotype. The antigen this receptor binds is unknown. The sample holds no much larger clone one base away, and base qualities are not on file. Libraries were prepared through 5' RACE. Sequencing was carried out with an Illumina HiSeq 2500. A second roughly 6 to 12 cycle PCR used a sample-barcoded 5' primer and a J-beta primer mix. A template-switch 5' adaptor carrying 12 random nucleotides introduced a unique molecular identifier onto each TCR beta cDNA molecule. Each sample yielded at least 3 million CDR3-containing paired-end reads. All of the RNA was converted into first-strand cDNA using the Mint cDNA synthesis kit, with a TRBC-specific oligonucleotide serving as the primer. Following uracil-DNA glycosylase treatment, all cDNA underwent a first 18-cycle PCR with the universal primers M1SS and BC2_uni_R. Concerning the study's data processing: Each sample was normalized by randomly selecting 1 million high-quality reads, each carrying a distinct molecular identifier. Reads with shared molecular identifiers were discarded instead of being binned into consensus sequences. MiTCR, with a Q25 quality threshold and the strictest error-elimination algorithm, was used for CDR3 identification, clonotype clustering and error correction. A nonparametric unseen species model with Euler transformation was used to estimate a lower bound on total TCR beta diversity. The public reads were quality trimmed at Q25 with fastp and then assembled into clones with MiXCR by TCRdb, keeping productive beta chains. All rows with the same CDR3 protein become a single entry with the most common DNA and genes. What appears here as the V and J calls and clone size reflects TCRdb's work, not the paper's. Present in this sample are around 1,500,000 distinct CDR3 sequences, approximately 42% of which were seen just once. Approximately 7.9% of the sample is taken by the ten largest.

The material sequenced was blood. The sequence joins TRBV5-1 to TRBJ2-1, with the identity of the D gene unclear. This clonotype originated in a woman aged 18-29 years in good health. In nucleotides, the sequence is TGCGCCAGCAGCTTGTGGGGTTACAATGAGCAGTTCTTC. Its product reads: CASSLWGYNEQFF.